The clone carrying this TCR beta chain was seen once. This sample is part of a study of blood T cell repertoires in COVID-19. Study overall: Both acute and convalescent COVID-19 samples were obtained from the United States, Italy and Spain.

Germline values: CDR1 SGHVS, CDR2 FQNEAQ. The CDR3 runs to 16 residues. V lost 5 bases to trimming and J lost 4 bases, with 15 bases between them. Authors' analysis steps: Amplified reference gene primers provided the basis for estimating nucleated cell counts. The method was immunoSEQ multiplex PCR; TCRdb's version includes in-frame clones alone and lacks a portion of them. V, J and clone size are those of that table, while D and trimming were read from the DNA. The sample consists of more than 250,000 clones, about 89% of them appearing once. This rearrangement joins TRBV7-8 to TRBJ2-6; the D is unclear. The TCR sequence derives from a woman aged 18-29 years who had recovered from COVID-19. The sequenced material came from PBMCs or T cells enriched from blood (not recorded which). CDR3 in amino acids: CASSRSQNEGANVLTF. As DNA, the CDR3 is TGTGCCAGCAGCCGATCCCAGAATGAAGGGGCCAACGTCCTGACTTTC.